A single sample is the source of the 30 T cell receptor beta chains below, sequenced in a study of CD8 T cells in ankylosing spondylitis. TCRdb re-analysed the 5' RACE reads in MiXCR, keeping a single row per CDR3 protein. The sample has more than 300,000 distinct CDR3 sequences; 11% are singletons. The source material was blood, either unsorted or a sorted T cell fraction (not recorded which). Receptors were obtained from a female donor with ankylosing spondylitis or in good health (not recorded which).

This chain connects TRBV7-9 to TRBJ1-2; the D is unclear. Germline assignment: CDR1 SEHNR and CDR2 FQNEAQ (reference sequence). The V end was cut by 7 bases, the J end by 2 bases, with 14 bases between. The CDR3 loop spans 14 amino acids. The CDR3 nucleotides are TGTGCCAGCACCCCCACGGGGTCAAACTATGGCTACACCTTC. Translating gives CASTPTGSNYGYTF.

This sequence joins TRBV7-2 and TRBJ2-7; 9 bases map to TRBD2. V shed 4 bases and J 1 base; nucleotides not matched to a gene: 8. From germline, CDR1 is SGHTA and CDR2 FQGNSA. There are 16 residues in the CDR3. The CDR3 sequence is CASSWRGGAVSYEQYF. The CDR3 region has the DNA TGTGCCAGCAGCTGGCGGGGGGGTGCCGTGTCCTACGAGCAGTACTTC.

This clonotype turned up a few times. The chain links TRBV7-2 to TRBJ1-5; D call uncertain. Germline values: CDR1 SGHTA, CDR2 FQGNSA. CDR3 length equals 15 residues. V lost 4 bases and J lost 0, with 10 bases in between. The CDR3 region has the DNA TGTGCCAGCAGCTCAGCCCCGGGTAGCAATCAGCCCCAGCATTTT. Translation gives CASSSAPGSNQPQHF. Filled out from reference TRBV7-2 and TRBJ1-5, the complete variable domain reads GAGVSQSPSNKVTEKGKDVELRCDPISGHTALYWYRQSLGQGLEFLIYFQGNSAPDKSGLPSDRFSAERTGGSVSTLTIQRTQQEDSAVYLCASSSAPGSNQPQHFGDGTRLSIL.

This clonotype was picked up many times. This chain links TRBV5-6 with TRBJ2-7; D gene ambiguous. CDR1 SGHDT and CDR2 YYEEEE come from the germline V gene. V was pared by 4 bases and J by 5 bases, with 10 bases between. The CDR3 is made up of 12 amino acids. In DNA form, the CDR3 reads TGTGCCAGCAGCGCCGACTTCCACGAGCAGTACTTC. Translation gives CASSADFHEQYF.

The chain employs TRBV4-3 and TRBJ2-1; D call uncertain. The CDR3 extends over 14 amino acids. Per the germline V gene, CDR1 is LGHNA and CDR2 is YSLEER. Trimming cost V 4 bases and J 5 bases, with 12 bases left between them. In nucleotides, the CDR3 is TGCGCCAGCAGCCCGACGAGAGCCCACAATGAGCAGTTCTTC. Translated: CASSPTRAHNEQFF.

Many counts were recorded for this clonotype. The gene calls are TRBV29-1 and TRBJ1-4; D is uncertain. V was cut by 6 bases and J by 5 bases, with 7 bases left in between. This CDR3 spans 11 amino acids. The germline CDR1 and CDR2 sequences are SQVTM and ANQGSEA. CDR3 DNA sequence: TGCAGCGTAAGGACGAATGAAAAACTGTTTTTT. Residues: CSVRTNEKLFF.

This clonotype occurred many times. As DNA, the CDR3 is TGTGCCAGCAGCTTAGGGGACAGGTTGTTATACAATGAGCAGTTCTTC. Translating gives CASSLGDRLLYNEQFF. The chain couples TRBV7-4 to TRBJ2-1, with 8 bases lining up with TRBD1. Trimming cost V 1 base and J 4 bases; bases outside gene matches: 6. This CDR3 is 16 amino acids long. Germline CDR1 reads SGHVT; CDR2 reads SQSDAQ.

This clonotype was seen repeatedly, ten times or more. The chain combines TRBV5-1 with TRBJ2-1; 9 positions agree with TRBD2. CDR1 and CDR2 from the germline V gene are SGHRS and YFSETQ. Losses at the gene ends were 0 bases for V and 2 bases for J; bases not matched to a gene: 3. CDR3 length: 16 residues. For the CDR3, the DNA is TGCGCCAGCAGCTTGGTAGCGGGGGCCACCTACAATGAGCAGTTCTTC. It codes for CASSLVAGATYNEQFF.

At least ten counts were recorded for this clonotype. The chain couples TRBV29-1 to TRBJ1-1; 8 bases align to TRBD1. The CDR3 loop spans 13 amino acids. Germline V CDR1 and CDR2: SQVTM, ANQGSEA. V was pared by 5 bases and J by 4 bases, with 6 bases of the junction left unmatched. The CDR3 reads CSVTGGLGTEAFF. As DNA, the CDR3 is TGCAGCGTTACAGGGGGATTGGGCACTGAAGCTTTCTTT.

This clonotype showed up just a few times. The chain links TRBV5-1 to TRBJ2-7; D perhaps matches TRBD1 (5 bases). Germline values: CDR1 SGHRS, CDR2 YFSETQ. Trimming took off 0 bases at V and 1 base at J, with 11 bases between the two ends. CDR3 length: 15 amino acids. CDR3 sequence (DNA): TGCGCCAGCAGCTTGGCGACAGATTATTCCTACGAGCAGTACTTC. It encodes CASSLATDYSYEQYF.

This clonotype has ten or more counts. The rearrangement links TRBV5-6 to TRBJ2-1; 9 bases map to TRBD2. CDR3 size: 16 residues. V dropped 2 bases and J dropped 5; count of bases not matched to a gene: 8. Per the germline V gene, CDR1 is SGHDT and CDR2 is YYEEEE. CDR3 sequence reads: CASSFSLSGSNNEQFF. For the CDR3, the DNA is TGTGCCAGCAGCTTCAGCCTTAGCGGGAGTAACAATGAGCAGTTCTTC.

This clonotype was seen ten or more times. The chain uses TRBV7-9 and TRBJ2-3; D unclear. Germline V gene lookup returns CDR1 SEHNR and CDR2 FQNEAQ (reference sequence). The CDR3 is 12 residues long. V lost 6 bases, J lost 2 bases, and 6 bases lay in between. The CDR3 DNA sequence: TGTGCCAGCAGACGTCTCACAGATACGCAGTATTTT. It encodes CASRRLTDTQYF.

This clonotype was found many times. The chain carries TRBV28 and TRBJ1-2, with unresolved D. This CDR3 contains 10 residues. Deletions cut 11 bases from V and 9 bases from J, with 13 bases between. Germline-derived CDR1 and CDR2 are MDHEN and SYDVKM. CDR3 in amino acids: CASGISSYTF. The CDR3 coding sequence is TGTGCCTCGGGGATTTCGAGCTACACCTTC.

At least ten counts were recorded for this clonotype. J is TRBJ1-2 and V is TRBV20-1; weak D call: TRBD1 (6 bases). The V gene lost 5 bases and the J gene lost 4 bases, with 17 bases spanning the gap. The germline V gene encodes CDR1 DFQATT and CDR2 SNEGSKA (reference sequence). This CDR3 region has 14 residues. CDR3 coding DNA: TGCAGTGCTGCTACCTCCGGGGGCTTCTATGGCTACACCTTC. The encoded protein is CSAATSGGFYGYTF.

This clonotype has at least ten counts. This rearrangement joins TRBV20-1 to TRBJ2-3; 7 bases line up with TRBD2. This CDR3 contains 14 residues. V dropped 7 bases and J dropped 1; count of bases not matched to a gene: 8. Germline V gene data show CDR1 as DFQATT and CDR2 as SNEGSKA (reference sequence). The CDR3 reads CSVQAGLGTDTQYF. The CDR3, as DNA: TGCAGTGTGCAAGCCGGACTAGGCACAGATACGCAGTATTTT.

The chain combines TRBV7-2 with TRBJ2-5; D is ambiguous. Trimming removed 5 bases at V and 1 base at J, with 8 bases between. The CDR3 loop spans 13 amino acids. CDR1 and CDR2 from the germline V gene are SGHTA and FQGNSA. CDR3 sequence (DNA): TGTGCCAGCAGCACCCGGGTCCAAGAGACCCAGTACTTC. Protein sequence: CASSTRVQETQYF.

This rearrangement joins TRBV12-3 or TRBV12-4 to TRBJ2-1, with a tentative D call TRBD1 (5 bases). V was cut by 2 bases and J by 6 bases, with 14 bases left in between. The CDR3 sequence is 15 residues long. CDR3 residues: CASSLRGSLSNEQFF. The CDR3 region has the DNA TGTGCCAGCAGTTTAAGGGGATCCCTAAGCAATGAGCAGTTCTTC.

This clonotype has a count of ten or more. The V call is TRBV14, the J call TRBJ2-2, with a weak D call TRBD1 (5 bases). Germline V gene lookup returns CDR1 SGHDN and CDR2 FVKESK. Deletions cut 2 bases from V and 1 base from J, with 11 bases between. The CDR3 is made up of 16 amino acids. CDR3 residues: CASSQSRVWNTGELFF. Here the CDR3 DNA reads TGTGCCAGCAGCCAAAGCAGGGTGTGGAACACCGGGGAGCTGTTTTTT.

This clonotype was detected only a few times. The chain joins TRBV20-1 to TRBJ2-2; a possible D gene is TRBD2 (7 bases). Trimming pared 0 bases from V and 4 bases from J, leaving 15 bases between. The germline V gene has CDR1 DFQATT and CDR2 SNEGSKA (reference sequence). The CDR3 is 16 amino acids. CDR3 in DNA: TGCAGTGCTAGAGATCCCCTGGGAGGGGGCACCGGGGAGCTGTTTTTT. The encoded protein is CSARDPLGGGTGELFF.

J is TRBJ2-1 and V is TRBV12-3 or TRBV12-4; D may correspond to TRBD1 or TRBD2 (6 bases each). Trimming left V 6 bases short and J 15 bases short, with 15 bases between. The CDR3 runs to 11 residues. CDR3 sequence (DNA): TGTGCCAGCAGCCCGGGGGCCTTCGGGTTCTTC. It yields the protein CASSPGAFGFF.

This clonotype came up many times. The chain carries TRBV7-9 and TRBJ2-1, with D perhaps TRBD1 or TRBD2 (5 bases each). With 1 base removed from V and 9 bases from J, the gap between germline ends came to 10 bases. This CDR3 is built from 13 residues. CDR1 is SEHNR, CDR2 FQNEAQ, per germline (reference sequence). The CDR3 nucleotides read TGTGCCAGCAGCTTAGGCAGGGCGGGTGAGCAGTTCTTC. It yields the protein CASSLGRAGEQFF.

For this clonotype: This clone may be a read error of a much larger clone one base away. The rearrangement joins TRBV20-1 to TRBJ1-5; the match to TRBD1 covers 8 bases. The CDR3 sequence is 14 residues long. The trim removed 6 bases at V and 8 bases at J, leaving 12 bases unmatched. Germline V CDR1 and CDR2: DFQATT, SNEGSKA (reference sequence). The DNA for the CDR3 is TGCAGTGCCTTCGACAGGGGTGTGAATGAGCCCCAGCATTTT. This sequence encodes CSAFDRGVNEPQHF.

V is TRBV14 and J is TRBJ2-7; 8 positions match TRBD1. The CDR3 covers 13 residues. The germline V gene has CDR1 SGHDN and CDR2 FVKESK. The V segment lost 1 base and the J segment 6 bases; nucleotides outside the gene matches: 2. The CDR3 DNA follows: TGTGCCAGCAGCCAAGGGACAGGGCTCGAGCAGTACTTC. It codes for CASSQGTGLEQYF.

This clonotype was seen repeatedly, ten times or more. This chain joins TRBV29-1 and TRBJ2-3, with 7 nucleotides matching TRBD1. This CDR3 has 13 residues. Losses at the gene ends were 7 bases for V and 5 bases for J; bases not matched to a gene: 9. Per the germline V gene, CDR1 is SQVTM and CDR2 is ANQGSEA. The CDR3 coding sequence is TGCAGCGGACGACAGGGTGTAGGAGATACGCAGTATTTT. Translating gives CSGRQGVGDTQYF.

The sample holds a few counts of this clonotype. The V gene is TRBV20-1, the J gene TRBJ2-7, with D hard to call. There are 14 residues in the CDR3. V lost 3 bases and J 6 bases, leaving 18 bases between the germline ends. Per germline, CDR1 DFQATT and CDR2 SNEGSKA (reference sequence). CDR3 sequence: CSARLSGRNGEQYF. CDR3 DNA sequence: TGCAGTGCTAGGCTCTCCGGCCGGAACGGCGAGCAGTACTTC.

The chain carries TRBV4-1 and TRBJ2-2, with D tentatively TRBD2 (5 bases). Between the trimmed V and J ends, which lost 6 bases and 7 bases, there was a span of 15 bases. Germline values: CDR1 MGHRA, CDR2 YSYEKL. The CDR3 covers 14 residues. CDR3 nucleotide sequence: TGCGCCAGCAGACCTTACCCAGAGGGCGGGGAGCTGTTTTTT. It encodes CASRPYPEGGELFF.

A note on this clonotype: This could be a read error, since a much larger clone is one nucleotide away. The J gene is TRBJ2-7, the V gene TRBV10-2; TRBD1 might be the D (6 bases). The CDR3 runs 15 residues. The germline V gene encodes CDR1 WSHSY and CDR2 SAAADI. CDR3 sequence: CATSSRGIPSYELYF. The CDR3 nucleotides are TGCGCCACCAGCTCCAGGGGCATACCATCCTACGAGCTGTACTTC.

This clonotype has a count of ten or more. The J gene is TRBJ2-7, the V gene TRBV11-2, with D hard to call. Per the germline V gene, CDR1 is SGHAT and CDR2 is FQNNGV. The CDR3 is 15 residues long. The V end lost 5 bases, the J end lost 2 bases, and 16 bases lay between the germline ends. The CDR3 sequence is CASSTSTVSPYEQYF. The CDR3 coding sequence is TGTGCCAGCAGCACTTCCACCGTTAGCCCCTACGAGCAGTACTTC. Variable domain in full (rest from reference TRBV11-2 and TRBJ2-7): EAGVAQSPRYKIIEKRQSVAFWCNPISGHATLYWYQQILGQGPKLLIQFQNNGVVDDSQLPKDRFSAERLKGVDSTLKIQPAKLEDSAVYLCASSTSTVSPYEQYFGPGTRLTVT.

In its sample, this clonotype was seen many times. V usage is TRBV7-8 and J usage is TRBJ1-3; D is undetermined. CDR1 is SGHVS, CDR2 FQNEAQ, per germline. This CDR3 region has 16 residues. V was shortened by 2 bases and J by 2 bases, with 13 bases between the two germline ends. Here the CDR3 DNA reads TGTGCCAGCAGCTTAACAGAGAGACTCACTGGAAACACCATATATTTT. This translates into CASSLTERLTGNTIYF.

At least ten counts were recorded for this clonotype. J is TRBJ2-3 and V is TRBV7-8, with 8 bases that match TRBD2. With 6 bases clipped from V and 4 bases from J, the junction kept 12 bases outside the gene matches. Germline V gene sequence: CDR1 SGHVS, CDR2 FQNEAQ. The CDR3 extends over 16 amino acids. The CDR3 DNA is TGTGCCAGCAGTTACAGCGGGGGCGTCACACCAGATACGCAGTATTTT. It encodes CASSYSGGVTPDTQYF. Filled out from reference TRBV7-8 and TRBJ2-3, the complete variable domain reads GAGVSQSPRYKVAKRGQDVALRCDPISGHVSLFWYQQALGQGPEFLTYFQNEAQLDKSGLPSDRFFAERPEGSVSTLKIQRTQQEDSAVYLCASSYSGGVTPDTQYFGPGTRLTVL.